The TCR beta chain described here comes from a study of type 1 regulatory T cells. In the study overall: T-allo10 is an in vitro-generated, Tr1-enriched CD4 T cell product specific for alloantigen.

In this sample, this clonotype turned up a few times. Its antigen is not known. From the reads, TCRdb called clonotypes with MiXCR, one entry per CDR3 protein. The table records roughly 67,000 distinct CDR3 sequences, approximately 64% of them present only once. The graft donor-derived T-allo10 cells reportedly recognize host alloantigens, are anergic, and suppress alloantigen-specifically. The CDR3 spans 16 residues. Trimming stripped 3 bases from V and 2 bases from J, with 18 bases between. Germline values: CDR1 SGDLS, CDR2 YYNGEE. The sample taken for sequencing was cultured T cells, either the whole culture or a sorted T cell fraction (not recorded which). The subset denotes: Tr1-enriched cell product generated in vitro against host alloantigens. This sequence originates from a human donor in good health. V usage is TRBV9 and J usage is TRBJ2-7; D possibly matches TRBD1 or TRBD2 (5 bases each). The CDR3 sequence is CASSAGGDWGTYEQYF. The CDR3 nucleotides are TGTGCCAGCAGCGCCGGTGGGGATTGGGGGACCTACGAGCAGTACTTC.